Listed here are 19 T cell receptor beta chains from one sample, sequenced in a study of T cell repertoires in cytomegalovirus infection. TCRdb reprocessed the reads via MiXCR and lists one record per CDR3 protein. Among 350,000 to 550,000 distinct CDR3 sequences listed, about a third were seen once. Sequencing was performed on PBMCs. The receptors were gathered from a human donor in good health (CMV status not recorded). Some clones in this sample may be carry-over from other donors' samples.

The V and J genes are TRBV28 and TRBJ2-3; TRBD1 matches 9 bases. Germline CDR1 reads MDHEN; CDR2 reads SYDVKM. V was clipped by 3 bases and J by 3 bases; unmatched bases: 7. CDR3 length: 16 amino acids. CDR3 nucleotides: TGTGCCAGCAGTTTCGAGCCGGGACAGGGTACAGATACGCAGTATTTT. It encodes CASSFEPGQGTDTQYF. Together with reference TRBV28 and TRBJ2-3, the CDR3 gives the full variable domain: DVKVTQSSRYLVKRTGEKVFLECVQDMDHENMFWYRQDPGLGLRLIYFSYDVKMKEKGDIPEGYSVSREKKERFSLILESASTNQTSMYLCASSFEPGQGTDTQYFGPGTRLTVL.

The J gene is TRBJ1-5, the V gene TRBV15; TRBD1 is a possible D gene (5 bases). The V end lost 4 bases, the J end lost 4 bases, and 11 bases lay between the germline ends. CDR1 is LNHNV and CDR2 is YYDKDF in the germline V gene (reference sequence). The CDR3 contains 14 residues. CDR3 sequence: CATSIQVVNQPQHF. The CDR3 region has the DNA TGTGCCACCAGCATACAGGTGGTAAATCAGCCCCAGCATTTT.

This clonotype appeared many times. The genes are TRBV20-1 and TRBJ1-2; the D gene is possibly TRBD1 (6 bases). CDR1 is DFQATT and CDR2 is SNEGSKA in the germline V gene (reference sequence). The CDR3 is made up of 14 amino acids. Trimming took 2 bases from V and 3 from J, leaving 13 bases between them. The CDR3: CSARSTGLDYGYTF. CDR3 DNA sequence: TGCAGTGCTAGAAGCACAGGGCTGGACTATGGCTACACCTTC.

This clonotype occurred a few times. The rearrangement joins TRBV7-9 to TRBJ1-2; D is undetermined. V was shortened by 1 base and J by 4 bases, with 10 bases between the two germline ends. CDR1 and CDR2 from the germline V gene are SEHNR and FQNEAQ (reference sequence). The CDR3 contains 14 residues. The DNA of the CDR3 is TGTGCCAGCAGCTTAGGGTCCGGCACCTATGGCTACACCTTC. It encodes CASSLGSGTYGYTF.

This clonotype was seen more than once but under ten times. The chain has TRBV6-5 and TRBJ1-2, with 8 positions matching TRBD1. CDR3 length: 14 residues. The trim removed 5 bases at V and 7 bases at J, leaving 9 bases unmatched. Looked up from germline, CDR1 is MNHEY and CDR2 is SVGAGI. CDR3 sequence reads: CASSPLDRAAGYTF. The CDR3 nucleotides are TGTGCCAGCAGTCCCCTGGACAGGGCTGCTGGCTACACCTTC.

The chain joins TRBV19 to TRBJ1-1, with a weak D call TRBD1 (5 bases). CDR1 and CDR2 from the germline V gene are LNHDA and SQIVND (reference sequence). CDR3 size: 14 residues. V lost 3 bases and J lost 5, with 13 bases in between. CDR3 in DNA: TGTGCCAGTAGTATGTTGGGGGAGTTTACTGAAGCTTTCTTT. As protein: CASSMLGEFTEAFF.

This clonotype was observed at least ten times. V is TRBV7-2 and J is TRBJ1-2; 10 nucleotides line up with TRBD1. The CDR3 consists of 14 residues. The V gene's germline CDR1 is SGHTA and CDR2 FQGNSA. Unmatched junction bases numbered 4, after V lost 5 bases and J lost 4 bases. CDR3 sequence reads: CASSKDRGPYGYTF. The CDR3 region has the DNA TGTGCCAGCAGCAAAGACAGGGGGCCCTATGGCTACACCTTC.

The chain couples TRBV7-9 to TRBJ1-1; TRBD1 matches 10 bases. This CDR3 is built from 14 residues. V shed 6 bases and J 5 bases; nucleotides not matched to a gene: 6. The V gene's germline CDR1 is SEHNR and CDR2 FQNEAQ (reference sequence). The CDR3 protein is CASRQGQGRTEAFF. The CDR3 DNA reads TGTGCCAGCAGGCAGGGACAGGGGCGGACTGAAGCTTTCTTT.

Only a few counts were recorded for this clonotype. CDR3 DNA sequence: TGTGCCAGCATCTCCTGGGGGCTTGGCACTGAAGCTTTCTTT. Protein sequence: CASISWGLGTEAFF. This chain connects TRBV5-4 to TRBJ1-1, with a weak D call TRBD1 (6 bases). This CDR3 region has 14 residues. Between the trimmed V and J ends, which lost 6 bases and 4 bases, there was a span of 16 bases. CDR1 and CDR2 from the germline V gene are SGHNT and YYREEE (reference sequence).

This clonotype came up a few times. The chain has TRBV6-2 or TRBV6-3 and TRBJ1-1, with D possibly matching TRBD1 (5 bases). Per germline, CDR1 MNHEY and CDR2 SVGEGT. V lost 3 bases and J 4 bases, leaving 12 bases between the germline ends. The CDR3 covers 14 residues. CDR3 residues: CASSYGGDGTEAFF. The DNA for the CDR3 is TGTGCCAGCAGTTATGGGGGAGACGGCACTGAAGCTTTCTTT.

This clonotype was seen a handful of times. Here the CDR3 DNA reads TGTGCCAGCAGCTCGCGCGGGGGGACCACTGAAGCTTTCTTT. Amino acids: CASSSRGGTTEAFF. This rearrangement joins TRBV11-1 to TRBJ1-1; the D gene is possibly TRBD1 (5 bases). Trimming pared 4 bases from V and 4 bases from J, leaving 13 bases between. The V gene's germline CDR1 is SGHAT and CDR2 FQDESV (reference sequence). This CDR3 comprises 14 residues.

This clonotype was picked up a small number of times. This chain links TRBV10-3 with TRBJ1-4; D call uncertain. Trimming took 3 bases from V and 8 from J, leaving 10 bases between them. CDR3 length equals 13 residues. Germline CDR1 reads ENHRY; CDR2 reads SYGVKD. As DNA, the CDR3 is TGTGCCATCAGTGACGTGGGCAGGGAAAAACTGTTTTTT. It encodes CAISDVGREKLFF.

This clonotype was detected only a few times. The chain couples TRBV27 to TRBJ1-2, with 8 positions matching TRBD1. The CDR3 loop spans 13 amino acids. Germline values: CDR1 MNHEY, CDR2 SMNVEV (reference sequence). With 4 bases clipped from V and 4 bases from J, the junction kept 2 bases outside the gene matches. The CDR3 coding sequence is TGTGCCAGCAGTTGGACAGGGACCTATGGCTACACCTTC. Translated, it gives CASSWTGTYGYTF.

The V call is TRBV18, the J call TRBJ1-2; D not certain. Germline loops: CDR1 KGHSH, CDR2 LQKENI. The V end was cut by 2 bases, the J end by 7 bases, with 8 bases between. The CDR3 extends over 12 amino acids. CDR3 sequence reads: CASSPDMGGYTF. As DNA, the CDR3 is TGTGCCAGCTCACCAGACATGGGTGGCTACACCTTC.

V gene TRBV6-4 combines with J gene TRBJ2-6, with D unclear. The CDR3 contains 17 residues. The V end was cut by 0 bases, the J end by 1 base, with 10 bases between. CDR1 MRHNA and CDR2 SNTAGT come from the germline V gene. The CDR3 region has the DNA TGTGCCAGCAGTGACTCTCCGGCCCGTTCTGGGGCCAACGTCCTGACTTTC. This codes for CASSDSPARSGANVLTF.

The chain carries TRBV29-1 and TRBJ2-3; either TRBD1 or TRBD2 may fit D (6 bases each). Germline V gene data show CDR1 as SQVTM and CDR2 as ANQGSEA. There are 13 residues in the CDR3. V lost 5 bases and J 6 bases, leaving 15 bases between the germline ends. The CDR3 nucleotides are TGCAGCGTTCGGGGTTTGGGGGGCGATACGCAGTATTTT. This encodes CSVRGLGGDTQYF.

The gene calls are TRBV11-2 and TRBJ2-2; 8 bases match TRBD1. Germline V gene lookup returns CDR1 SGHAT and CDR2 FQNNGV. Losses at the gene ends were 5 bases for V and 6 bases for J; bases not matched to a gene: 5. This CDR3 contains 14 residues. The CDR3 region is CASSAIQGAGELFF. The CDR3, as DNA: TGTGCCAGCAGCGCAATACAGGGGGCCGGGGAGCTGTTTTTT.

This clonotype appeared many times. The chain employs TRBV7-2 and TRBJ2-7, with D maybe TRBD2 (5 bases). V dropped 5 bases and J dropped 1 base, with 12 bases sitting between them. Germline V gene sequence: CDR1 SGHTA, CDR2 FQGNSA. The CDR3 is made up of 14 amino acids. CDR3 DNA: TGTGCCAGCAGCCCCGGGATGGAATCCTACGAGCAGTACTTC. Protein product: CASSPGMESYEQYF. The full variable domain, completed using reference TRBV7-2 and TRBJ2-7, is GAGVSQSPSNKVTEKGKDVELRCDPISGHTALYWYRQSLGQGLEFLIYFQGNSAPDKSGLPSDRFSAERTGGSVSTLTIQRTQQEDSAVYLCASSPGMESYEQYFGPGTRLTVT.

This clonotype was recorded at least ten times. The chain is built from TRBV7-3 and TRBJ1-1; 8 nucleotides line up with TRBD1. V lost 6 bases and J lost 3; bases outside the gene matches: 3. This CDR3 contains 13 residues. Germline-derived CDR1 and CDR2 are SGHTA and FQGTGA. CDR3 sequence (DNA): TGTGCCAGCAGTACACAGGGGGACACTGAAGCTTTCTTT. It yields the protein CASSTQGDTEAFF.